This TCR beta chain was captured in a study of T-cell reconstitution after alpha-beta-depleted transplantation in children. Library preparation (for TCRbeta) was performed with unique molecular identifiers. MiXCR, run by TCRdb on the PCR reads, gives a single entry per CDR3 protein. The table includes nearly 550,000 distinct CDR3 sequences, about 17% detected once. There are many counts of this clonotype. V was shortened by 4 bases and J by 4 bases, with 14 bases between the two germline ends. CDR3 length: 14 amino acids. Germline V gives CDR1 SGHRS, CDR2 YFSETQ. The sequencing here drew on PBMCs from the stem cell graft donor, taken from the stem cell graft. The TCR sequence derives from a human donor who donated a stem cell graft to a child with acute lymphoblastic leukemia. The chain carries TRBV5-1 and TRBJ1-2; no firm D call. As DNA, the CDR3 is TGCGCCAGCAGCCCGGAGGGAGCCCTCTATGGCTACACCTTC. Translated: CASSPEGALYGYTF.